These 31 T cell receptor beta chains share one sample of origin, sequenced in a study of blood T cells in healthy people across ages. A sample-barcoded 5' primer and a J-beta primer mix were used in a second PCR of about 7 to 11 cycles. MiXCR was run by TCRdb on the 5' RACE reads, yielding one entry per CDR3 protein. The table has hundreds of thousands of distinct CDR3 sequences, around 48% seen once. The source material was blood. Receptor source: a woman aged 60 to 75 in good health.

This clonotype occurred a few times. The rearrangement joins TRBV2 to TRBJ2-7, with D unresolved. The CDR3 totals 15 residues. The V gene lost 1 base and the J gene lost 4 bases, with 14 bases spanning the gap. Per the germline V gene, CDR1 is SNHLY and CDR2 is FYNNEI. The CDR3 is CASSEVAELLYEQYF. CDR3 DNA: TGTGCCAGCAGTGAAGTTGCCGAACTCTTATACGAGCAGTACTTC.

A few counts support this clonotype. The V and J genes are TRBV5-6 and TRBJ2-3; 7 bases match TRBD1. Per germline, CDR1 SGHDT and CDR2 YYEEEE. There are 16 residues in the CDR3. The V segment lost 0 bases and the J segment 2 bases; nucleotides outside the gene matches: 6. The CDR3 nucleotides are TGTGCCAGCAGCTTGGGAGACAGGGCACTCACAGATACGCAGTATTTT. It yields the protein CASSLGDRALTDTQYF. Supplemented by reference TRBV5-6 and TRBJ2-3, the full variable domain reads DAGVTQSPTHLIKTRGQQVTLRCSPKSGHDTVSWYQQALGQGPQFIFQYYEEEERQRGNFPDRFSGHQFPNYSSELNVNALLLGDSALYLCASSLGDRALTDTQYFGPGTRLTVL.

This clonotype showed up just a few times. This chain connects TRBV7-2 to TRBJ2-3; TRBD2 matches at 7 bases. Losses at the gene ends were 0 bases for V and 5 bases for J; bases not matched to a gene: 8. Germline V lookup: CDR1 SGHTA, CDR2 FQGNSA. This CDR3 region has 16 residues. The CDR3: CASSLAVREIGDTQYF. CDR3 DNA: TGTGCCAGCAGCTTAGCTGTGCGGGAGATCGGAGATACGCAGTATTTT.

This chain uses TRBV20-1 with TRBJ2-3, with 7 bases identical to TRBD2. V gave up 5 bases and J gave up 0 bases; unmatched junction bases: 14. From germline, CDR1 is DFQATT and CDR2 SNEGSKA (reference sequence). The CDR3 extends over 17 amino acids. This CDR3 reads CSAVSLDGRSSTDTQYF. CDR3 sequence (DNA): TGCAGTGCTGTCTCCCTCGACGGGAGGAGTAGCACAGATACGCAGTATTTT.

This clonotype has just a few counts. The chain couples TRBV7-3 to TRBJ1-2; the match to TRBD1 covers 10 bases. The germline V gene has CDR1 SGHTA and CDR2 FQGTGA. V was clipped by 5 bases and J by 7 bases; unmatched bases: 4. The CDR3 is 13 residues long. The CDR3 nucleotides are TGTGCCAGCAGCCTGGGACAGGGGACTGGCTACACCTTC. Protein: CASSLGQGTGYTF. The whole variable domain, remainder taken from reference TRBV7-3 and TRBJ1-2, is GAGVSQTPSNKVTEKGKYVELRCDPISGHTALYWYRQSLGQGPEFLIYFQGTGAADDSGLPNDRFFAVRPEGSVSTLKIQRTERGDSAVYLCASSLGQGTGYTFGSGTRLTVV.

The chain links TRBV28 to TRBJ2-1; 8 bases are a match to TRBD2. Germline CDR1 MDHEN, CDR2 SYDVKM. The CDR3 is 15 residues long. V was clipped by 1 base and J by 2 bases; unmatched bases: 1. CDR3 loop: CASSLFGRAYNEQFF. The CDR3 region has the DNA TGTGCCAGCAGTTTATTCGGGAGGGCCTACAATGAGCAGTTCTTC.

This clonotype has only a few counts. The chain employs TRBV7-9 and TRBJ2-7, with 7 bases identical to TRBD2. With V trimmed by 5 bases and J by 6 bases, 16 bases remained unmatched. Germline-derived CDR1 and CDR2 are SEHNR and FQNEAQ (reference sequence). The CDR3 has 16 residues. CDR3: CASSPLTTSLGAEQYF. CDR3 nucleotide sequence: TGTGCCAGCAGCCCCCTCACGACTAGCCTAGGTGCCGAGCAGTACTTC.

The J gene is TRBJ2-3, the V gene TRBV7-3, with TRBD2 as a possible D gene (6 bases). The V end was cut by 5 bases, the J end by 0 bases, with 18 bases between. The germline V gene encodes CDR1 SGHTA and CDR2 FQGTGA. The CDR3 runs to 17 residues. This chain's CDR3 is CASSPGLSGYSTDTQYF. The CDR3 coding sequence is TGTGCCAGCAGCCCTGGGCTAAGCGGGTATAGCACAGATACGCAGTATTTT.

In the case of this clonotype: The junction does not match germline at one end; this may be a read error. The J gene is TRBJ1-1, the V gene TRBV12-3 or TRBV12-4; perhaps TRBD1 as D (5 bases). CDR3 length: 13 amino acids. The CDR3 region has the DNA TGTGCCGGCAGTTTGGGGGTAAAGGCTGAAGCTTTCTTT. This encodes CAGSLGVKAEAFF.

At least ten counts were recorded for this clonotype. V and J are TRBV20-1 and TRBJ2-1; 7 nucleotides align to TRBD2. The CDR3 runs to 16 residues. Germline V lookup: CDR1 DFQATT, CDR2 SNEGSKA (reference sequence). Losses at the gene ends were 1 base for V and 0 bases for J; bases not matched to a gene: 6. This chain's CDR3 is CSARGDYRSSYNEQFF. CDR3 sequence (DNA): TGCAGTGCTAGAGGGGACTACCGGAGCTCCTACAATGAGCAGTTCTTC.

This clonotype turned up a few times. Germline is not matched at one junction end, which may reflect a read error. The CDR3 region is CASSSDTTRNYDYTF. The CDR3 DNA reads TGTGCCAGCAGCTCAGACACAACCAGGAACTATGACTACACCTTC. This chain connects TRBV7-9 to TRBJ1-2; D unresolved. Germline lookup yields CDR1 SEHNR and CDR2 FQNEAQ (reference sequence). The CDR3 runs 15 residues.

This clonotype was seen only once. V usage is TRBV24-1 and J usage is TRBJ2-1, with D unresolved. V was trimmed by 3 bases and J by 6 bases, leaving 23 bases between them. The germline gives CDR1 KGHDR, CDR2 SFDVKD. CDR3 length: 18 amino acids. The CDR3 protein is CATSDPGPPAVSGNEQFF. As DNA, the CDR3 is TGTGCCACCAGTGATCCAGGACCCCCCGCGGTATCTGGCAATGAGCAGTTCTTC.

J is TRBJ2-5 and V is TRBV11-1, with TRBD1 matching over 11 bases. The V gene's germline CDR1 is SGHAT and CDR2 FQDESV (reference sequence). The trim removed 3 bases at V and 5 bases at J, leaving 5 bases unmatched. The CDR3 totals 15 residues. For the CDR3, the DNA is TGTGCCAGCAGCTTGAGGACAGGGGGCGTGGAGACCCAGTACTTC. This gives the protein CASSLRTGGVETQYF.

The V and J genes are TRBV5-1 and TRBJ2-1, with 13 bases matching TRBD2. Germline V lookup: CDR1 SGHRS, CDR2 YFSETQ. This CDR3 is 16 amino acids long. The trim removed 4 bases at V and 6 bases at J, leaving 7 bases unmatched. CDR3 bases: TGCGCCAGCAGCCGTACACTAGCGGGAGGGGCCAATGAGCAGTTCTTC. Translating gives CASSRTLAGGANEQFF.

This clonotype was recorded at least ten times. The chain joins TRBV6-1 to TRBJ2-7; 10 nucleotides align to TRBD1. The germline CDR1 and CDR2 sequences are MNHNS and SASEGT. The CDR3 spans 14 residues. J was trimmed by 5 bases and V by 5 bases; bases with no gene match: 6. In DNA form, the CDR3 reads TGTGCCAGCAGTCTGGACAGGGGGTCCAACGAGCAGTACTTC. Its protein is CASSLDRGSNEQYF.

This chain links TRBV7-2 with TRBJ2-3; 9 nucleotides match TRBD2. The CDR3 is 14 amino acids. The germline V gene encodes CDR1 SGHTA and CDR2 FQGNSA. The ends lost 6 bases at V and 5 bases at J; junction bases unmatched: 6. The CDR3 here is CASRMGLAGDTQYF. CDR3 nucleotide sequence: TGTGCCAGCAGGATGGGACTAGCTGGAGATACGCAGTATTTT.

The CDR3 region has the DNA TGTGCCAGCAGCTTACGCTCGGACAGGGTGAGCTCCTACGAGCAGTACTTC. Its translation is CASSLRSDRVSSYEQYF. The genes are TRBV7-9 and TRBJ2-7, with 8 nucleotides matching TRBD1. The CDR3 contains 17 residues. V gave up 2 bases and J gave up 0 bases; unmatched junction bases: 9. Germline values: CDR1 SEHNR, CDR2 FQNEAQ (reference sequence).

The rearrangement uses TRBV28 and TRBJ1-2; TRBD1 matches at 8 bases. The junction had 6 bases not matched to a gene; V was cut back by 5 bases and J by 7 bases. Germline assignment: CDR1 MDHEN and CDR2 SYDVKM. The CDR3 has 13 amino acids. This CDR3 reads CASSADRGAGYTF. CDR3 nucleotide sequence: TGTGCCAGCAGTGCCGACAGGGGAGCTGGCTACACCTTC.

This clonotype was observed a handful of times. CDR3 loop: CSGQTGLNTEAFF. The CDR3, as DNA: TGCAGCGGCCAGACAGGGCTGAACACTGAAGCTTTCTTT. V usage is TRBV29-1 and J usage is TRBJ1-1; the match to TRBD1 covers 7 bases. V lost 7 bases and J lost 0; bases outside the gene matches: 5. CDR3 length equals 13 residues. Germline V gene lookup returns CDR1 SQVTM and CDR2 ANQGSEA.

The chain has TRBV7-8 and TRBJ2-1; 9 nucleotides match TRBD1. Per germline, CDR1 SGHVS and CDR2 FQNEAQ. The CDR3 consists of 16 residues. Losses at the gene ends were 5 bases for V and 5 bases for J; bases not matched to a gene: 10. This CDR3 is CASSPRAGTGHNEQFF. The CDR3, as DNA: TGTGCCAGCAGCCCGAGGGCCGGGACAGGGCACAATGAGCAGTTCTTC.

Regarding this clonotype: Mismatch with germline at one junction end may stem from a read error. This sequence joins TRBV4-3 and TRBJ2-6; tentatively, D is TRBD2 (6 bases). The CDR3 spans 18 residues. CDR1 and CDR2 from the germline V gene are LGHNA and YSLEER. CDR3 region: CASSQESGVRPGANVPTF. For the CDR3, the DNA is TGCGCCAGCAGCCAAGAGTCGGGGGTCAGGCCTGGGGCCAACGTCCCGACTTTC.

This CDR3 reads CASSVVQAGGPYNEQFF. The CDR3 DNA is TGTGCCAGCAGCGTAGTTCAGGCAGGGGGCCCCTACAATGAGCAGTTCTTC. The chain combines TRBV9 with TRBJ2-1; TRBD1 agrees at 8 bases. The length of the CDR3 is 17 residues. The germline V gene has CDR1 SGDLS and CDR2 YYNGEE. V trimming: 0 bases; J trimming: 2 bases; junction bases outside the gene matches: 7.

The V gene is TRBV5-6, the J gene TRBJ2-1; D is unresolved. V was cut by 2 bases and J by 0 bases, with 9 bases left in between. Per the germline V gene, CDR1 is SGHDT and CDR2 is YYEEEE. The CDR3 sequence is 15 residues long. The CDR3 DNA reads TGTGCCAGCAGCTTCTTACCCAGCTCCTACAATGAGCAGTTCTTC. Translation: CASSFLPSSYNEQFF. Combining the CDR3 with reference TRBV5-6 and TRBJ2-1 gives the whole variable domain DAGVTQSPTHLIKTRGQQVTLRCSPKSGHDTVSWYQQALGQGPQFIFQYYEEEERQRGNFPDRFSGHQFPNYSSELNVNALLLGDSALYLCASSFLPSSYNEQFFGPGTRLTVL.

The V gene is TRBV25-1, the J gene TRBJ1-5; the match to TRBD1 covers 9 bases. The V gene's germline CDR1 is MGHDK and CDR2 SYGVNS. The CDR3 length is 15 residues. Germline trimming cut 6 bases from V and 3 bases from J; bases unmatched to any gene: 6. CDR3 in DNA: TGTGCCAGCAGCGCCGGACAGGGGCCCAATCAGCCCCAGCATTTT. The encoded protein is CASSAGQGPNQPQHF.

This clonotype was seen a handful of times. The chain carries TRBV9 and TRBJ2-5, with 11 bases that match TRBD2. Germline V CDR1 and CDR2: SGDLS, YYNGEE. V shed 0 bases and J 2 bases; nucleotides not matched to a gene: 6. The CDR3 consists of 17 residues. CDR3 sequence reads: CASSVGPGLAAQETQYF. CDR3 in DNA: TGTGCCAGCAGCGTAGGTCCGGGACTAGCGGCGCAAGAGACCCAGTACTTC. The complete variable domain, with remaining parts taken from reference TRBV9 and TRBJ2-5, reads DSGVTQTPKHLITATGQRVTLRCSPRSGDLSVYWYQQSLDQGLQFLIQYYNGEERAKGNILERFSAQQFPDLHSELNLSSLELGDSALYFCASSVGPGLAAQETQYFGPGTRLLVL.

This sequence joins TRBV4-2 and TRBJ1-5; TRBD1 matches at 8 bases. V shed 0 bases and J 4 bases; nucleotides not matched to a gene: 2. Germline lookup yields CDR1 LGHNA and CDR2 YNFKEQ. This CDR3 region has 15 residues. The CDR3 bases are TGTGCCAGCAGCCAAGACGGACAGGGTAATCAGCCCCAGCATTTT. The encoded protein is CASSQDGQGNQPQHF.

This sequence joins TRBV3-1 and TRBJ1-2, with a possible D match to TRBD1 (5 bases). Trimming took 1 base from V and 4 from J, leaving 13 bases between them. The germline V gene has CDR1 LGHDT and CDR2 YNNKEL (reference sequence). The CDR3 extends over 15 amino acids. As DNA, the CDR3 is TGTGCCAGCAGCCAAGGGGAAAGAGGGGCCTATGGCTACACCTTC. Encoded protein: CASSQGERGAYGYTF. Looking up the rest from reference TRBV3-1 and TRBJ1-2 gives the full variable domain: DTAVSQTPKYLVTQMGNDKSIKCEQNLGHDTMYWYKQDSKKFLKIMFSYNNKELIINETVPNRFSPKSPDKAHLNLHINSLELGDSAVYFCASSQGERGAYGYTFGSGTRLTVV.

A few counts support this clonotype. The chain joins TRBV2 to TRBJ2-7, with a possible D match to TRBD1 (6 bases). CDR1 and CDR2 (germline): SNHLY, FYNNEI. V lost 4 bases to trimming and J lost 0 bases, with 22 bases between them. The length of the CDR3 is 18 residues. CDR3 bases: TGTGCCAGCAGTGTGGAAGTAGGACAGCCGACTCGCTCCTACGAGCAGTACTTC. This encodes CASSVEVGQPTRSYEQYF.

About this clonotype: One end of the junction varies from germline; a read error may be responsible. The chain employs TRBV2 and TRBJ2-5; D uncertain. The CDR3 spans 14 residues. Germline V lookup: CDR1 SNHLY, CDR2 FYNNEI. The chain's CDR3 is CASSRAPSQEAQYF. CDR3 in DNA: TGTGCCAGCAGCCGGGCCCCGTCCCAAGAGGCCCAGTACTTC.

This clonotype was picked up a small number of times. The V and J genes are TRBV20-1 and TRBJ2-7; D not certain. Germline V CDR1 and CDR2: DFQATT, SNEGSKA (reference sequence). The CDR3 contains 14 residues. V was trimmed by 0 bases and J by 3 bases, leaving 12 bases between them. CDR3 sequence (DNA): TGCAGTGCTAGAGATCCGTCCGTAATCTACGAGCAGTACTTC. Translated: CSARDPSVIYEQYF.

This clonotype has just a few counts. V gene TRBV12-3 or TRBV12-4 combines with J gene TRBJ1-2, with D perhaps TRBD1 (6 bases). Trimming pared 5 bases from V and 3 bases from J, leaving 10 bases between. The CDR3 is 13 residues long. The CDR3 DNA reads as TGTGCCAGCAGTGAACAGGGAGACTATGGCTACACCTTC. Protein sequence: CASSEQGDYGYTF.